The following is a T cell receptor (beta chain) sequence with its context. Its specificity is not known. This record comes from a study of T cells after yellow fever vaccination. Regarding the study as a whole: Only a minor proportion of clonotypes was detected across both CD4 and CD8 compartments.

TCRdb called the 5' RACE reads again in MiXCR, with one record for every CDR3 protein. The table lists about 130,000 distinct CDR3 sequences, around 9.8% of them singletons. The CDR3 contains 14 residues. Germline CDR1 is SGHTA and CDR2 is FQGNSA. The V gene lost 4 bases and the J gene lost 9 bases, with 18 bases spanning the gap. The input for sequencing was CD8+ T cells sorted from PBMCs, taken on the day of the yellow fever booster vaccination. The rearrangement uses TRBV7-2 and TRBJ1-1; a possible D gene is TRBD1 (6 bases). This receptor was taken from a man aged 18 to 30 who received the YFV17D yellow fever vaccine. CDR3 sequence (DNA): TGTGCCAGCAGCTCTTACGGCGGGGGGCTGAAAGCTTTCTTT. Translated: CASSSYGGGLKAFF.